The present T cell receptor beta chain was sequenced within a study of blood T cell repertoires in COVID-19. Study in general: Samples came from the United States, Italy and Spain, spanning acute and convalescent COVID-19. T cells, B-cell-depleted T cells, or PBMCs supplied cDNA or gDNA.

The V segment lost 2 bases and the J segment 5 bases; nucleotides outside the gene matches: 8. The germline V gene has CDR1 SGHRS and CDR2 YFSETQ. The CDR3 spans 16 residues. As processed by the authors: Reference gene primer amplification yielded estimated nucleated cell counts. TCRdb's table, derived via immunoSEQ multiplex PCR, lists solely in-frame clones and lacks some. V, J and clone size are those of that table, while D and trimming were read from the DNA. The sample has 150,000 to 200,000 clones, about 74% seen once. This sequence joins TRBV5-1 and TRBJ2-7, with TRBD1 matching over 12 bases. The receptor comes from a woman aged 80 or over with acute or convalescent COVID-19. The source material was peripheral blood. The CDR3 coding sequence is TGCGCCAGCAGCTTTACGCCGGGACAGGGGGCGAACGAGCAGTACTTC. Amino acids: CASSFTPGQGANEQYF.